The subject of this entry is one T cell receptor (beta chain). No cognate antigen has been identified for it. There are no base qualities to consult, and no much larger clone falls within one base. V is pared back by 6 bases and J by 3 bases, with 12 bases lying between the germline termini. Reading from cysteine to phenylalanine, the CDR3 counts 13 amino acids. Just the 39-base CDR3 DNA is kept, in frame starting at base 1. This sample is drawn from a study of early T cells in non-severe SARS-CoV-2 infection (dated by TCRdb to the early 2020s). Describing the broader study: Bulk RNA from unsorted whole blood was used for TCR sequencing, so alpha and beta chains could not be paired.

Overall study results and their limits: VDJdb matching was skewed toward anti-spike CD8 responses and likely underestimated virus-specific expansions by missing private and CD4 specificities.

Receptors were amplified or captured by 5' RACE. Reads for this sample came from a NextSeq 500. In the TCR library protocol, unique molecular identifiers were attached to individual cDNA molecules to correct for PCR bias and sequencing error. TCR alpha and beta chains were both sequenced, and the abundances of alpha and beta sequences in each sample were closely correlated with each other. As for the authors' bioinformatics: Decombinator V4 was used to annotate TCR sequences for V gene, J gene and CDR3. Expanded TCRs were defined as changing significantly between any two time points under a Poisson model with p below 0.0001. TCR abundances were normalised to the total number of TCRs sequenced in each sample and reported as counts per million. TRAV1-2 paired with TRAJ12, TRAJ20 or TRAJ33 defined MAIT TCRs, while TRAV10 paired with TRAJ18 defined iNKT TCRs. VDJdb, accessed 1 November 2021, was searched for CMV, EBV and SARS-CoV-2 annotated TCRs, excluding TCRs annotated for multiple antigens. TCRdb reran the public reads through fastp at Q25 and MiXCR, keeping productive beta chains. Merged by CDR3 protein, the rows form single entries marked with the most common genes and DNA. In this record, the V and J calls reflect TCRdb's handling and not the investigators' own analysis. Within this sample are over 55,000 distinct CDR3 sequences, with about 12% of them counted one time only. Jointly, the top ten make up about 3% of the sample.

This was a case-control study nested in a cohort of healthcare workers in London, UK, who had nasopharyngeal swab PCR tests and blood samples taken every week. Healthcare workers were enrolled in the week of the UK lockdown, from 23 to 31 March 2020, and were followed every week for up to about 16 weeks. The clonotype originates from an adult who was a healthcare worker with PCR-confirmed SARS-CoV-2 infection or an uninfected control (not recorded which). Recombination joined TRBV12-3 or TRBV12-4 with TRBJ2-7; the D gene lacks a confident call. Source material: whole blood. The CDR3 loop reads CASSPSLDYEQYF. The DNA sequence reads TGTGCCAGCAGCCCAAGCCTGGACTACGAGCAGTACTTC.